The text below deals with one T cell receptor (beta chain). The antigen it recognizes is unknown. One base away there is no much larger clone; base qualities are not given. CD8 naive samples consisted of CD45RO-negative cells that were positively selected for CCR7, yielding a CD45RA+CCR7+ population without TemRA cells. The donors were healthy, HIV-negative adults with no recently reported acute infections or vaccinations. Every donor was a Caucasian adult living in Nashville, Tennessee, USA. After blood collection by leukapheresis, PBMCs were isolated using Ficoll-Histopaque density gradient centrifugation and then cryopreserved in the vapor phase of liquid nitrogen. Purity and quantity of every magnetically sorted T cell population were checked by analytical flow cytometry. Each sorted fraction had its genomic DNA isolated and then quantified by UV absorbance on a Nanodrop 2000c. The sample belongs to a study of shared clonotypes between healthy human individuals (dated by TCRdb to 2020 to 2021). Study-wide context: The cohort included three men and two women between 18 and 49 years of age. To estimate repertoire size and how much clonotypes are shared between individuals, the study performed deep sequencing of blood TCR repertoires from roughly five healthy adults. Between about 0.8 and 9 billion PBMCs per donor were obtained by leukapheresis. Different laboratories and diverse techniques were used to prepare libraries and sequence TCR repertoires, to increase sequencing depth and limit assay-specific biases. For each donor, CD4 naive and CD4 memory were each run on three plates, CD8 naive on two plates, and CD8 memory on one plate.

Beyond this particular receptor, the publication reports: Pairwise subsampling indicated that sequencing depth was expected to affect the degree of clonotype sharing among donors. Higher generation probabilities were observed for clonotypes shared by all four sorted-subset donors than for non-shared clonotypes. The small number of donors limited the genetic and exposure-history diversity represented. Rarefaction of sorted-subset datasets indicated incomplete sequencing despite the large sequencing depth. Estimated clonotype richness was generally larger for naive than for memory subsets. Only blood was sampled, and tissue TCR repertoires likely differ from those in blood. Roughly 5.2% of naive CD4, 3.5% of naive CD8, roughly 2.5% of memory CD4, and 0.4% of memory CD8 clonotypes were shared across several donors.

According to the germline V gene (reference sequence), CDR1 reads SGHNT and CDR2 reads YYREEE. The CDR3 spans 15 residues, from the cysteine through the phenylalanine. Only the CDR3 part of the read is kept: 45 bases, read in frame from the first base. Here V drops 4 bases and J drops 4 bases, and the junction holds 8 bases not matched to any gene. Using the deep immunoSEQ assay, multiplex PCR amplified TCR CDR3 regions from genomic DNA. For each cell subset, the extracted genomic DNA was distributed evenly across all wells of several immunoSEQ 96-well plates, and each plate served as one replicate. For sorted subsets, around 200 ng genomic DNA, equal to some 30,000 T cell genomes, was loaded into each replicate PCR. The purified libraries were quantified using a Qubit 3.0 fluorometer, sized with a Bioanalyzer 2100, and then quantified again using the KAPA Library Quantification kit. A separate single-read 150-cycle Illumina NextSeq 550 flow cell was used to sequence each immunoSEQ 96-well plate. As for how the authors treated the data: Because the immunoSEQ output held only junctional sequences and lacked quality scores, the filtering could not match the filtering applied to full-length reads. Sequences were annotated with PyIR, a Python wrapper for IgBLAST v1.9, using IMGT germline references to assign V/J genes and CDR3. Reads were removed for weak V/J assignments (E-value above 1e-6), missing CDR3, stop codons, out-of-frame junctions, or ambiguous translated residues. A V3J clonotype was defined by an identical inferred V gene, J gene, and CDR3 amino acid sequence. To compute the percentage overlap between repertoires, the number of shared unique clonotypes was divided by the size of the smaller repertoire. Three approaches were used to assess repertoire richness: RTK rarefaction, the Chao1 estimator, and Recon v2.1 estimates of unobserved clonotypes. Generation probabilities were computed with OLGA for all TCRbeta clonotypes obtained by the gDNA method from several donors. Not all clones reach the TCRdb copy of this immuneACCESS table, which keeps in-frame sequences only. Checked studies attribute under half of the gap to unresolved V genes and leave the rest unexplained. V and J calls and clone size are as listed in that table; D and trimming were resolved from the DNA. The sample table shows about 1,900,000 clones, and around 96% are seen once. The ten largest clones capture roughly 1% of the sample.

The rearrangement joined TRBV5-4 to TRBJ1-1; the central 9 bases match TRBD1. This sequence originates from a man aged 18 to 35 in good health. The sequencing sample was made of naive CD8+ T cells sorted from blood. This sample's cell subset or site label indicates: CD45RA+CCR7+. The bases are TGTGCCAGCAGCGATCGGACAGGGGTGAGCACTGAAGCTTTCTTT. This is translated as CASSDRTGVSTEAFF.